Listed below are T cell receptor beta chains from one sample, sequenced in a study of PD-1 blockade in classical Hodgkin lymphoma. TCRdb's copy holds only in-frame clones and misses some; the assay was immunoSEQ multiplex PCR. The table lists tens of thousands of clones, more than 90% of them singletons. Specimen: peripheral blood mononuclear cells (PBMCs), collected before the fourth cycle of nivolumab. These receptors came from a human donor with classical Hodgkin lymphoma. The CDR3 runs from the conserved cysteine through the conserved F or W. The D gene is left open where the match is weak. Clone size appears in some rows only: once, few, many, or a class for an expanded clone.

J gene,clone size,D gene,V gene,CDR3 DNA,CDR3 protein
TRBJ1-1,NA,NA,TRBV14,TGTGCCAGCAGCCACGGGGGTGCGACTGAAGCTTTCTTT,CASSHGGATEAFF
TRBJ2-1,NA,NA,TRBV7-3,TGTGCCAGCAGCTTTTACGCGGGGAATGAGCAGTTCTTC,CASSFYAGNEQFF
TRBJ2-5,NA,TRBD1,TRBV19,TGTGCCAGTAGTATCCCCGGGACAGCACAAGAGACCCAGTACTTC,CASSIPGTAQETQYF
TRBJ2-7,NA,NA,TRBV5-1,TGCGCCAGCAGCTTGGCGGAGAGCTACGAGCAGTACTTC,CASSLAESYEQYF
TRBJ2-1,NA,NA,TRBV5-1,TGCGCCAGCAGCGATACAAACAATGAGCAGTTCTTC,CASSDTNNEQFF
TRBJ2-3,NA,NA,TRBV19,TGTGCCAGTAGCGCAGACCACGACACAGATACGCAGTATTTT,CASSADHDTDTQYF
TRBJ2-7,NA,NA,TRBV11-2,TGTGCCACCACTCGGGACTCCTCCTACGAGCAGTACTTC,CATTRDSSYEQYF
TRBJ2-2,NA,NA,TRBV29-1,TGCAGCGTTGAGCCCCTGCGCGTCGAACACCGGGGAGCTGTTTTT,CSVEPLRVEHRGAVF
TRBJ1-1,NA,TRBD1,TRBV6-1,TGTGCCAGCAGTGACCCGGGACAGGGGCGACTTGAAGCTTTCTTT,CASSDPGQGRLEAFF
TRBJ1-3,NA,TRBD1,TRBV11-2,TGTGCCAGCAGAGGACAGGGGGCGCGGGGAAACACCATATATTTT,CASRGQGARGNTIYF
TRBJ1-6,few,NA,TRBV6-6,TGTGCCAGCAGCCAAATGGGCGGCCATAATTCACCCCTCCACTTT,CASSQMGGHNSPLHF
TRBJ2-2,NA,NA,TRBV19,TGTGCCAGTAGGCCGGGGCAGATAAACACCGGGGAGCTGTTTTTT,CASRPGQINTGELFF
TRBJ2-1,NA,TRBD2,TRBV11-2,TGTGCCAGCAGCTTACAGCGGGGGGGGAACTACAATGAGCAGTTCTTC,CASSLQRGGNYNEQFF
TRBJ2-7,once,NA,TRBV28,TGTGCCAGCAGTTCCAGGGTAAAGGCCTACGAGCAGTACTTC,CASSSRVKAYEQYF
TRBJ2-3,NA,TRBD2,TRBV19,TGTGCCAGTAGGAGCGGGAGGGCCGATACGCAGTATTTT,CASRSGRADTQYF
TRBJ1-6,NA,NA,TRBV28,TGTGCCAGCAGTTGGCAGGGATTCTCCTATAATTCACCCCTCCACTTT,CASSWQGFSYNSPLHF
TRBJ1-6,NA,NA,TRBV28,TGTGCCAGCAGTTTATTGGGGGACGGAGGACTTTATAATTCACCCCTCCACTTT,CASSLLGDGGLYNSPLHF
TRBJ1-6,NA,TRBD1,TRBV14,TGTGCCAGCAGCCAAACAGGGGGCGCCGGGTCACCCCTCCACTTT,CASSQTGGAGSPLHF
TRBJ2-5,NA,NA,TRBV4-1,TGCGCCAGCAGCCAAAGGGCGGACAGTGAGACCCAGTACTTC,CASSQRADSETQYF
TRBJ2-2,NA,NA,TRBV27,TGTGCCAGCAGTTTATACGGGACGCTCGCGAACACCGGGGAGCTGTTTTTT,CASSLYGTLANTGELFF
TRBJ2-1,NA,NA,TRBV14,TGTGCCAGCAGCCAAAGGTTACTGGATAATGAGCAGTTCTTC,CASSQRLLDNEQFF
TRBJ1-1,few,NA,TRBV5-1,TGCGCCAGCAGATCCAGGCAGAACACTGAAGCTTTCTTT,CASRSRQNTEAFF
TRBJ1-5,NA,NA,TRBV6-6,TGTGCCAGCAGTTACTCAGGACGTGGTAATCAGCCCCAGCATTTT,CASSYSGRGNQPQHF
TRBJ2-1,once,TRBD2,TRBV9,TGTGCCAGCAGCGTAGGGGGACCGGGACTAGCCATAAGCTCCTACAATGAGCAGTTCTTC,CASSVGGPGLAISSYNEQFF
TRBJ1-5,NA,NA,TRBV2,TGTGCCACCAAGCAAGGGGAGGATCAGCCCCAGCATTTT,CATKQGEDQPQHF
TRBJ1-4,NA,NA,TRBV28,TGTGCCAGCAGTTTGGGGGGGTCCCGTGAAAAACTGTTTTTT,CASSLGGSREKLFF
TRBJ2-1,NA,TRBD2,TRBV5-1,TGCGCCAGCAGCCCCCTAGGACTAGCCGCCTACAATGAGCAGTTCTTC,CASSPLGLAAYNEQFF
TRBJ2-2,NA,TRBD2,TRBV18,TGTGCCAGCGCGGGGGGCCGCACCGGGGAGCTGTTTTTT,CASAGGRTGELFF
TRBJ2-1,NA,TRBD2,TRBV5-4,TGTGCCAGCAGCTTGGGAGGGAGGGACTCCTACAATGAGCAGTTCTTC,CASSLGGRDSYNEQFF
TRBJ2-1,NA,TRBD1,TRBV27,TGTGCCAGCGAGGGGACAGGCAATGAGCAGTTCTTC,CASEGTGNEQFF
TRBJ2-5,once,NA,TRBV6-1,TGTGCCTCCTACTCCGGGAATCGGGAGACCCAGTACTTC,CASYSGNRETQYF
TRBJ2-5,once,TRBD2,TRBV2,TGTGCCAGCAGTGAATGGTCTAGCGGGGGGGGTATCCAAGAGACCCAGTACTTC,CASSEWSSGGGIQETQYF
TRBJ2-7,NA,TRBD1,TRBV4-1,TGCGCCAGCAGCCAAAATTTCGACAGGGAAATTTTAGACGAGCAGTACTTC,CASSQNFDREILDEQYF
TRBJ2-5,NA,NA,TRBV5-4,TGTGCCAGCAGCTTGGATGTCTACCAAGAGACCCAGTACTTC,CASSLDVYQETQYF
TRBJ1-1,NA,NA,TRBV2,TGTGCCAGCAGCTCCCGGGAGGGGGGGGCCTCTAACACTGAAGCTTTCTTT,CASSSREGGASNTEAFF
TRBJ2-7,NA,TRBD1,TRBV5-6,TGTGCCAGCAGCTCCCCCGGGACAGGGGTGTACGAGCAGTACTTC,CASSSPGTGVYEQYF
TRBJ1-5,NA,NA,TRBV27,TGTGCCAGCAGTTTCGGAGTAGCGGGGCCCCAGCATTTT,CASSFGVAGPQHF
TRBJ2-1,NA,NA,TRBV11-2,TGTGCCAGCAGCTCCCAATACGTAATGGGGGCCGATGAGCAGTTCTTC,CASSSQYVMGADEQFF
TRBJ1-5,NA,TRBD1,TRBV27,TGTGCCAGCAGTCCCGGTATTGGACAGGGGTTCAATCAGCCCCAGCATTTT,CASSPGIGQGFNQPQHF
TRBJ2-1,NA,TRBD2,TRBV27,TGTGCCAGCAGTTTGTTGACTAGCGGGGACAATGAGCAGTTCTTC,CASSLLTSGDNEQFF
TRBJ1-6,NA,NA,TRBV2,TGTGCCAGCAGTGGAGGGGAACAGGGACGGGATTCACCCCTCCACTTT,CASSGGEQGRDSPLHF
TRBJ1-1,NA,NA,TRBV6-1,TGTGCCAGCAGGAAAACAGGGCTTATTGAAGCTTTCTTT,CASRKTGLIEAFF
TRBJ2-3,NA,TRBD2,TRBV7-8,TGTGCCAGCAGCCGACTAGCGCCAGGCACAGATACGCAGTATTTT,CASSRLAPGTDTQYF
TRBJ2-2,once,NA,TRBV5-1,TGCGCCAGCAGCCTCGGAGGGGCCGGGTACACCGGGGAGCTGTTTTTT,CASSLGGAGYTGELFF
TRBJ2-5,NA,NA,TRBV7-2,TGTGCCAGCAGCTTAGCGGGGGGCCGGTTGGAGACCCAGTACTTC,CASSLAGGRLETQYF
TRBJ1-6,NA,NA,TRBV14,TGTGCCAGCAGCCAAGCGTCACAGGCCGCCTATAATTCACCCCTCCACTTT,CASSQASQAAYNSPLHF
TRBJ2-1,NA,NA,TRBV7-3,TGTGCCAGCAGCTTAAAGTCGGCGGGGACTGCATACAATGAGCAGTTCTTC,CASSLKSAGTAYNEQFF
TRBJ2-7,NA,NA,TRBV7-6,TGTGCCAGCAGCTTAGAGGGGCGCGAGCAGTACTTC,CASSLEGREQYF
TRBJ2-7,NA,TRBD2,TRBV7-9,TGTGCCAGCAGCGCGGGGGGAACCCACGAGCAGTACTTC,CASSAGGTHEQYF
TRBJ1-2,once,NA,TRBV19,TGTGCCAGTAGCATCAGGGTCTTAGGTGGCTACACCTTC,CASSIRVLGGYTF
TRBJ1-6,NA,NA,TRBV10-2,TGCGCCAGCACGGGAGGGGGAAATAATTCACCCCTCCACTTT,CASTGGGNNSPLHF
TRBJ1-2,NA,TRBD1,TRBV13,TGTGCCAGCAGCCAATGGACAGGGAACTATGGCTACACCTTC,CASSQWTGNYGYTF